Included here is one TCR beta chain sequence, with context. The data were produced by immunoSEQ multiplex PCR, yet TCRdb's version contains in-frame clones alone and is incomplete. The sample holds about 98,000 clones; about 80% are singletons and the top ten take roughly a tenth. The data were taken from a study of blood T cell repertoires in COVID-19. V lost 7 bases and J lost 7, with 14 bases in between. There are 12 residues in the CDR3. Germline CDR1 reads LNHDA; CDR2 reads SQIVND (reference sequence). The rearrangement links TRBV19 to TRBJ2-7, with D tentatively TRBD1 (6 bases). The TCR sequence derives from a man in his 70s with active or convalescent COVID-19. The specimen sequenced was peripheral blood. The CDR3 loop reads CASTPGVREQYF. The CDR3 region has the DNA TGTGCCAGTACCCCAGGGGTGCGGGAGCAGTACTTC.